The 11 T cell receptor beta chains in this list originate from one sample, sequenced in a study of T cells in Graves' hyperthyroidism and ophthalmopathy. TCR beta CDR3 regions were amplified from RNA. Initially, a first-round RT-PCR of the TCR CDR3 employed the HTBI primer set. TCRdb re-called the multiplex PCR reads through MiXCR, storing one row per CDR3 protein. The table has under 750,000 distinct CDR3 sequences, roughly a sixth seen once. The sample taken for sequencing was blood. These receptors were taken from a woman between 50 and 59 years old with Graves' hyperthyroidism that later progressed to Graves' ophthalmopathy.

This clonotype occurred a few times. The chain joins TRBV3-1 to TRBJ2-5, with D possibly TRBD2 on 5 matching bases. The CDR3 covers 16 residues. Germline V gives CDR1 LGHDT, CDR2 YNNKEL (reference sequence). Trimming removed 0 bases at V and 1 base at J, with 12 bases between. The CDR3 sequence: CASSQEFPDFQETQYF. In DNA form, the CDR3 reads TGTGCCAGCAGCCAAGAATTTCCGGACTTCCAAGAGACCCAGTACTTC.

Concerning this clonotype itself: This may be a read error, as it is one base from a much larger clone. CDR3 sequence reads: CSAAKRRRSNEQFF. CDR3 nucleotide sequence: TGCAGTGCCGCCAAGCGGAGAAGAAGCAATGAGCAGTTCTTC. The genes are TRBV20-1 and TRBJ2-1, with TRBD2 as a possible D gene (5 bases). Germline lookup yields CDR1 DFQATT and CDR2 SNEGSKA (reference sequence). This CDR3 spans 14 amino acids. V was pared by 6 bases and J by 6 bases, with 18 bases between.

There are many counts of this clonotype. This chain connects TRBV4-1 to TRBJ2-7; the match to TRBD1 covers 7 bases. Germline V lookup: CDR1 MGHRA, CDR2 YSYEKL. This CDR3 has 14 residues. V lost 3 bases, J lost 4 bases, and 6 bases stayed unmatched. The CDR3 nucleotides read TGCGCCAGCAGCCATGAGACAGGGTATTACGAGCAGTACTTC. Translation: CASSHETGYYEQYF.

The count of this clonotype is one. The chain has TRBV6-1 and TRBJ2-1; D unclear. Germline values: CDR1 MNHNS, CDR2 SASEGT. Trimming took off 7 bases at V and 3 bases at J, with 16 bases between the two ends. The CDR3 spans 15 residues. The CDR3 loop is CASTRPSRDYNEQFF. CDR3 DNA: TGTGCCAGCACCAGACCCTCCCGAGACTACAATGAGCAGTTCTTC.

The rearrangement links TRBV6-5 to TRBJ2-7, with D perhaps matching TRBD2 (6 bases). CDR1 is MNHEY and CDR2 is SVGAGI in the germline V gene. The CDR3 spans 14 residues. The V gene lost 2 bases and the J gene lost 1 base, with 9 bases spanning the gap. The CDR3 coding sequence is TGTGCCAGCAGTTACGGTCGGGGGTCCTACGAGCAGTACTTC. Translating it yields CASSYGRGSYEQYF.

This clonotype was recorded at least ten times. The rearrangement uses TRBV18 and TRBJ2-1; no clear D gene. Germline CDR1 is KGHSH and CDR2 is LQKENI. The length of the CDR3 is 15 residues. Trimming took off 2 bases at V and 0 bases at J, with 8 bases between the two ends. The CDR3 region is CASSPVSGSYNEQFF. DNA for the CDR3: TGTGCCAGCTCACCAGTCTCCGGCTCCTACAATGAGCAGTTCTTC.

This clonotype was counted ten times or more. The chain links TRBV3-1 to TRBJ2-1, with 9 positions matching TRBD2. CDR1 is LGHDT and CDR2 is YNNKEL in the germline V gene (reference sequence). There are 16 residues in the CDR3. J lost 1 base, V lost 4 bases, and 5 bases had no gene match. For the CDR3, the DNA is TGTGCCAGCAGCCCGGTAGCGGGGGTTTCCTACAATGAGCAGTTCTTC. Translation gives CASSPVAGVSYNEQFF.

This clonotype was counted ten times or more. The V and J genes are TRBV27 and TRBJ1-5; 8 bases match TRBD1. Trimming took 5 bases from V and 1 from J; bases not matched to a gene: 7. There are 16 residues in the CDR3. Germline V gene sequence: CDR1 MNHEY, CDR2 SMNVEV (reference sequence). The chain's CDR3 is CASSPTGALSNQPQHF. CDR3 DNA: TGTGCCAGCAGTCCGACAGGGGCGCTGAGCAATCAGCCCCAGCATTTT.

This clonotype was seen many times. The chain has TRBV11-2 and TRBJ2-5, with D perhaps TRBD1 or TRBD2 (5 bases each). The CDR3 runs 16 residues. Between the trimmed V and J ends, which lost 5 bases and 5 bases, there was a span of 21 bases. The germline CDR1 and CDR2 sequences are SGHAT and FQNNGV. CDR3 nucleotides: TGTGCCAGCAGCATATCGGGACGCCCGCGCCAGGAGACCCAGTACTTC. This translates into CASSISGRPRQETQYF.

The DNA of the CDR3 is TGTGCCAGCAGCGCGAGAGGACAGGGCCAGGAGTCTGGCTACACCTTC. Protein: CASSARGQGQESGYTF. The genes are TRBV9 and TRBJ1-2, with 8 bases fitting TRBD1. J was trimmed by 7 bases and V by 3 bases; bases with no gene match: 14. The germline CDR1 and CDR2 sequences are SGDLS and YYNGEE. This CDR3 has 16 amino acids. The variable domain in full, with the rest retrieved from reference TRBV9 and TRBJ1-2, is DSGVTQTPKHLITATGQRVTLRCSPRSGDLSVYWYQQSLDQGLQFLIQYYNGEERAKGNILERFSAQQFPDLHSELNLSSLELGDSALYFCASSARGQGQESGYTFGSGTRLTVV.

This clonotype came up a few times. V gene TRBV5-4 combines with J gene TRBJ2-3; possibly TRBD2 for D (6 bases). Between the trimmed V and J ends, which lost 3 bases and 9 bases, there was a span of 14 bases. Germline V gives CDR1 SGHNT, CDR2 YYREEE (reference sequence). The CDR3 length is 13 residues. The CDR3 DNA sequence: TGTGCCAGCAGCTCCGCGGGCGGGGACACGCAGTATTTT. It codes for CASSSAGGDTQYF.